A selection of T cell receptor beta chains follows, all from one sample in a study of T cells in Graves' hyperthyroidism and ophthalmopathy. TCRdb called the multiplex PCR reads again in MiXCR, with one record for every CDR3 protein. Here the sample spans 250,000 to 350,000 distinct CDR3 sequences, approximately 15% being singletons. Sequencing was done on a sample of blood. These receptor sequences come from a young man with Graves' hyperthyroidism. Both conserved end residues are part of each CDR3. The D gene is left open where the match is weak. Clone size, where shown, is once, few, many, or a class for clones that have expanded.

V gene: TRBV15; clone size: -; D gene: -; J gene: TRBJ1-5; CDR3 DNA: TGTGCCACCAGCAGCACCAGGGAGGATCAGCCCCAGCATTTT; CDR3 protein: CATSSTREDQPQHF
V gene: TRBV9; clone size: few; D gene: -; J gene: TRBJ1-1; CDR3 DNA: TGTGCCAGCAGCGTCTCGGTGAAGAACACTGAAGCTTTCTTT; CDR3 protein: CASSVSVKNTEAFF
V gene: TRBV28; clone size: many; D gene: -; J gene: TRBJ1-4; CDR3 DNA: TGTGCCAGCAGTTTGCCGACGGTTGCAACTAATGAAAAACTGTTTTTT; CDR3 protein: CASSLPTVATNEKLFF
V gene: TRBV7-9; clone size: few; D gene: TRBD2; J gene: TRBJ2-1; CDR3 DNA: TGTGCCAGCAGAAGCGGGGGTTGGGATGAGCAGTTCTTC; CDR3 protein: CASRSGGWDEQFF
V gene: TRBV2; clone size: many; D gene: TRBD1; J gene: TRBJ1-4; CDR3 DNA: TGTGCCAGCAACCTGGACAGGGGGGGATATGAAAAACTGTTTTTT; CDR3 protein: CASNLDRGGYEKLFF
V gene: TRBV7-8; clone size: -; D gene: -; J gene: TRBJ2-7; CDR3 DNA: TGTGCCAGCAGCTTCGAGGGAAGCGCAAGGCAGTACTTC; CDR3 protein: CASSFEGSARQYF
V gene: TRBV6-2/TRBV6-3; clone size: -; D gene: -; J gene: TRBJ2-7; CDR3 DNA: TGTGCCAGCAGTTACGGTTCAGGCGATCCATACGAGCAGTACTTC; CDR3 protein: CASSYGSGDPYEQYF
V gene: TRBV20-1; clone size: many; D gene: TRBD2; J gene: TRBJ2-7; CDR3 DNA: TGCAGTGCTAGACCTTTCCTAGCGGGCCTCTACGAGCAGTACTTC; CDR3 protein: CSARPFLAGLYEQYF
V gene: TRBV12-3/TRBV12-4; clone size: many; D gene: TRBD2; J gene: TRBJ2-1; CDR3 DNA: TGTGCCAGCAGTTACCTAGCGGTCCCCTACAATGAGCAGTTCTTC; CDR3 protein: CASSYLAVPYNEQFF
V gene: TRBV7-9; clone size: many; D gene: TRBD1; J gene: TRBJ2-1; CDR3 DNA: TGTGCCACCCCGGACAGGGAAAGGAATGAGCAGTTCTTC; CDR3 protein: CATPDRERNEQFF
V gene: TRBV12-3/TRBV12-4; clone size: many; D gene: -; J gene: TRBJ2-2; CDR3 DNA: TGTGCCAGCAGCCAAGAGACTGGGGGCGCCGGGGAGCTGTTTTTT; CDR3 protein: CASSQETGGAGELFF
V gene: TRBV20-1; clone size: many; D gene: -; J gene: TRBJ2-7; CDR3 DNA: TGCAGTGCTAGCGGGGGCAGGATGAGCGAGCAGTACTTC; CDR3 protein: CSASGGRMSEQYF
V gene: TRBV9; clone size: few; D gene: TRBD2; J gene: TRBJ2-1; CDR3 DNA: TGTGCCAGCAGCGCCAGACACATAGCGGGAGTGAGTGAGCAGTTCTTC; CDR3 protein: CASSARHIAGVSEQFF
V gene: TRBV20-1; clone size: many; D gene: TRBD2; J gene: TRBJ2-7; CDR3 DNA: TGCAGTGCTAGAGCCTTGGGACTAGCGGCAAACGAGCAGTACTTC; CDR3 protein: CSARALGLAANEQYF
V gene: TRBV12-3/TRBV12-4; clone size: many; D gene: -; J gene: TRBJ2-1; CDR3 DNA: TGTGCCAGCAGTTTCATAGGGTACAATGAGCAGTTCTTC; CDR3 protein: CASSFIGYNEQFF
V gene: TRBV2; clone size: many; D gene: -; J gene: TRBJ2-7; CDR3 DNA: TGTGCCAGCAGGAAATTCGGGACCTACGAGCAGTACTTC; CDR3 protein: CASRKFGTYEQYF
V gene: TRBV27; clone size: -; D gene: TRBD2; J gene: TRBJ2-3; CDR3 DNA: TGTGCCGCCGGGGGTAGCGGGAGGGCCACAGATACGCAGTATTTT; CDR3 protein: CAAGGSGRATDTQYF
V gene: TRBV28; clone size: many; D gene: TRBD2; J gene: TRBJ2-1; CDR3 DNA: TGTGCCAGCAGGGGACCGGGACTAGCGGAGCAGTTCTTC; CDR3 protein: CASRGPGLAEQFF
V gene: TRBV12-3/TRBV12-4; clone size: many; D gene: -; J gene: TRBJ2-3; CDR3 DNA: TGTGCCAGCAGTTTAAGGGCTAGTCGCACGCAGTATTTT; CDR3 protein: CASSLRASRTQYF
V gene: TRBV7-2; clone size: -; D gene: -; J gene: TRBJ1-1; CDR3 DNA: TGTGCCAGCAGCTTTGACCGGAACACTGACGCTTTCTTT; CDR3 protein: CASSFDRNTDAFF
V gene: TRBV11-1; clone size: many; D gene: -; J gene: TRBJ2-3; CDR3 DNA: TGTGCCAGCAGCTTGGAGGGGGCTCCCCCAGATACGCAGTATTTT; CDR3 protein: CASSLEGAPPDTQYF
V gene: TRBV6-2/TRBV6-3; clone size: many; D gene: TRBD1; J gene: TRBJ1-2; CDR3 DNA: TGTGCCAGCAGACCTACGGACAGGGTGAAAGGCTACACCTTC; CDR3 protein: CASRPTDRVKGYTF
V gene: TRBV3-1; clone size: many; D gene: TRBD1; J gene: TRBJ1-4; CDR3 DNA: TGTGCCAGCAGCCAAGGGACAGGGGGGTTTAAACTGTTTTTT; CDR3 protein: CASSQGTGGFKLFF
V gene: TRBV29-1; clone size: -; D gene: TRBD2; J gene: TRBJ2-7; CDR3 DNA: TGCAGCGTTGACGGGGGAGGGGCGGGAGTTTACGAGCAGTACTTC; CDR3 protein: CSVDGGGAGVYEQYF
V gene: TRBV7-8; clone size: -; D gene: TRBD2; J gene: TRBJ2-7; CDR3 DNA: TGTGCCAGCAGCCCCTGGGACGGACGGGGCGGGGGGCACTCCTACGAGCAGTACTTC; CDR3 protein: CASSPWDGRGGGHSYEQYF
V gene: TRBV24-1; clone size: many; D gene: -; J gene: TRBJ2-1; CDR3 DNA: TGTGCCACCAGTGACGGCGGTTCCTACAATGAGCAGTTCTTC; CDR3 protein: CATSDGGSYNEQFF
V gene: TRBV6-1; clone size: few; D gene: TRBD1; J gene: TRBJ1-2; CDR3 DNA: TGTGCCAGCACTCCGCAGGGGGGGGACAGGGGAAGTTATGGCTACACCTTC; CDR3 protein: CASTPQGGDRGSYGYTF